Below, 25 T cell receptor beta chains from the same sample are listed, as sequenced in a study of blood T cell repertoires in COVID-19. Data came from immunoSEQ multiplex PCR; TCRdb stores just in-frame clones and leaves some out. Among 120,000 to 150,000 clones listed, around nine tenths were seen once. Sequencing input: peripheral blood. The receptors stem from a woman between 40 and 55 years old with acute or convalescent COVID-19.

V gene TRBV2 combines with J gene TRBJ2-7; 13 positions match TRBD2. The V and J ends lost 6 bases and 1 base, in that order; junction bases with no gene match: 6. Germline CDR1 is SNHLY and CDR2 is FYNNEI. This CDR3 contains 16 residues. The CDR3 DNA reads TGTGCCAGCAGGGTACTAGCGGGAGGGCCATCCTACGAGCAGTACTTC. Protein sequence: CASRVLAGGPSYEQYF.

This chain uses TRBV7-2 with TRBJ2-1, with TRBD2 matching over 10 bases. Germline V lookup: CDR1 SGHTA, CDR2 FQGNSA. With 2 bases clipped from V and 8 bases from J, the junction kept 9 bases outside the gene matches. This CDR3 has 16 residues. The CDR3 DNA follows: TGTGCCAGCAGCTTAAGGGCTAGCGGGAGCGTGGATGAGCAGTTCTTC. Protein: CASSLRASGSVDEQFF.

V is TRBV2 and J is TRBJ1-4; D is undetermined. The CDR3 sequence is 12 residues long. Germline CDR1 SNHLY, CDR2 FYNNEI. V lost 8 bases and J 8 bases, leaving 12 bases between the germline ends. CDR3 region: CASGRLGEKLFF. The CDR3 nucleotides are TGTGCCAGCGGGAGACTTGGGGAAAAACTGTTTTTT.

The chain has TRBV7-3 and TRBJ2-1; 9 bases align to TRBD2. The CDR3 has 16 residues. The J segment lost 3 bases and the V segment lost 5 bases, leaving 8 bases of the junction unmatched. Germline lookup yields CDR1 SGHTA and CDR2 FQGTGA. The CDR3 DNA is TGTGCCAGCAGCGCCTCCGGGACTAGCCTCTACAATGAGCAGTTCTTC. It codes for CASSASGTSLYNEQFF.

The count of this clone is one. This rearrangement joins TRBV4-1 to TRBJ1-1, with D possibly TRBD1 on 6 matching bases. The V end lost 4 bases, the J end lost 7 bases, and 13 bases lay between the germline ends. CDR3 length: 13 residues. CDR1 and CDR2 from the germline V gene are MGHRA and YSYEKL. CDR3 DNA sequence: TGCGCCAGCAGCCCTACAGGGCTGAATGAAGCTTTCTTT. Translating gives CASSPTGLNEAFF.

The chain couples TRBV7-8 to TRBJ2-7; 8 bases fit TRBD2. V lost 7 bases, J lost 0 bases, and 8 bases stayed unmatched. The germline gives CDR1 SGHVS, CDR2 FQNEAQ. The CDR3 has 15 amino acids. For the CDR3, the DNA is TGTGCCAGCAACCCAGCGGGGGCTAACTCCTACGAGCAGTACTTC. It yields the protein CASNPAGANSYEQYF. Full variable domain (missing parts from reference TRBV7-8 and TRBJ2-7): GAGVSQSPRYKVAKRGQDVALRCDPISGHVSLFWYQQALGQGPEFLTYFQNEAQLDKSGLPSDRFFAERPEGSVSTLKIQRTQQEDSAVYLCASNPAGANSYEQYFGPGTRLTVT.

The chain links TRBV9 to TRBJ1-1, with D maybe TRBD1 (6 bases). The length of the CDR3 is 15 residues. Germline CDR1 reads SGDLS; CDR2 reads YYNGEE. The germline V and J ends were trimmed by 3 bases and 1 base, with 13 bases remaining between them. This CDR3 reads CASSDRDNQNTEAFF. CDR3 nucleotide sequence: TGTGCCAGCAGCGATCGGGACAACCAGAACACTGAAGCTTTCTTT. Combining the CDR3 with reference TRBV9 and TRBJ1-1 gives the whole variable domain DSGVTQTPKHLITATGQRVTLRCSPRSGDLSVYWYQQSLDQGLQFLIQYYNGEERAKGNILERFSAQQFPDLHSELNLSSLELGDSALYFCASSDRDNQNTEAFFGQGTRLTVV.

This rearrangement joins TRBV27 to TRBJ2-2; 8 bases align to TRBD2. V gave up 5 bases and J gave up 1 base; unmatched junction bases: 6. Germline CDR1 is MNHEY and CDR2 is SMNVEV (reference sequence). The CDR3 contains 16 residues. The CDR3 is CASSPGLAWNTGELFF. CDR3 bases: TGTGCCAGCAGTCCCGGACTAGCCTGGAACACCGGGGAGCTGTTTTTT.

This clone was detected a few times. CDR3: CASSEGLAGYEQYF. Here the CDR3 DNA reads TGCGCCAGCAGCGAGGGACTAGCGGGCTACGAGCAGTACTTC. The J gene is TRBJ2-7, the V gene TRBV5-1, with 12 bases aligning to TRBD2. V trimming: 4 bases; J trimming: 3 bases; junction bases outside the gene matches: 2. The CDR3 loop spans 14 amino acids. Germline CDR1 is SGHRS and CDR2 is YFSETQ.

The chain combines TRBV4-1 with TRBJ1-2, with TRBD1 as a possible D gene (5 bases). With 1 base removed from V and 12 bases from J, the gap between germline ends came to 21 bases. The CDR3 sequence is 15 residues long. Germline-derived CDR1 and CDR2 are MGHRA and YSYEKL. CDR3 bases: TGCGCCAGCAGCCAAGTCCTCCGGGACTGGAATGTCGACACCTTC. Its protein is CASSQVLRDWNVDTF.

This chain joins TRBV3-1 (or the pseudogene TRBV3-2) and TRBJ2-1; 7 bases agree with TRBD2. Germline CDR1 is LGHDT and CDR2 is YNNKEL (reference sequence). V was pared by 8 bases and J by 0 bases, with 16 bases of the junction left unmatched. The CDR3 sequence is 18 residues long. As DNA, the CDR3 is TGTGCCAGCGGGCAAGTCCGACTAGCCGGCCACTCCTACAATGAGCAGTTCTTC. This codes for CASGQVRLAGHSYNEQFF.

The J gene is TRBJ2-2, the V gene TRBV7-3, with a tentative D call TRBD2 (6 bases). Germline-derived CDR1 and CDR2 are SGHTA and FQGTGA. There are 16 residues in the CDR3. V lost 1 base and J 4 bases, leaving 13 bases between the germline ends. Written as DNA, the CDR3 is TGTGCCAGCAGCTTAAGTAGTTGGAGGGGCACCGGGGAGCTGTTTTTT. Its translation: CASSLSSWRGTGELFF.

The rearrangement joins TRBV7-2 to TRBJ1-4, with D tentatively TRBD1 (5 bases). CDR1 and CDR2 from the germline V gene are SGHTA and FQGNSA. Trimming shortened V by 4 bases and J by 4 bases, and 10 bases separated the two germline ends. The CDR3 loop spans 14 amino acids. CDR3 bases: TGTGCCAGCAGCTCAGACAGAATTAATGAAAAACTGTTTTTT. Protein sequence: CASSSDRINEKLFF.

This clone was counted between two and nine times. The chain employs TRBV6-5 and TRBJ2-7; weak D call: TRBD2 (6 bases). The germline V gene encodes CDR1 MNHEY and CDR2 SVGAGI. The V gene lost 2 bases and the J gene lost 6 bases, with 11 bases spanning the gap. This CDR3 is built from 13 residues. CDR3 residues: CASSYTRGSEQYF. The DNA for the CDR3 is TGTGCCAGCAGTTACACTCGGGGGTCCGAGCAGTACTTC.

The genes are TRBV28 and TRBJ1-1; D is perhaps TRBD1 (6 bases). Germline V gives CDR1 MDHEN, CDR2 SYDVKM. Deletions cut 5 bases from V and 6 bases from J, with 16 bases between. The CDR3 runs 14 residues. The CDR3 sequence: CASSLRGAYAEAFF. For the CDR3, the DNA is TGTGCCAGCAGTCTCCGGGGGGCTTACGCTGAAGCTTTCTTT.

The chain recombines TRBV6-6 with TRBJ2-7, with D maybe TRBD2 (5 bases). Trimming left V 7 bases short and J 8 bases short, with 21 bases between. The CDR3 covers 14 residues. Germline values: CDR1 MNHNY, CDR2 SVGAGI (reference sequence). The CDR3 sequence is CASTSRGRSAQQYF. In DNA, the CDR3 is TGTGCCAGCACCAGCCGGGGAAGGTCGGCCCAGCAGTACTTC.

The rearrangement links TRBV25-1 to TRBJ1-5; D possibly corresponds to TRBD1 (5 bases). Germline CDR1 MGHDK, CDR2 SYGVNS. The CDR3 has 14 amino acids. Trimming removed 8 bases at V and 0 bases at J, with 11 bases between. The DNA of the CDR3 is TGTGCCAGCGGTGGGGCCCGTAGCAATCAGCCCCAGCATTTT. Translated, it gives CASGGARSNQPQHF.

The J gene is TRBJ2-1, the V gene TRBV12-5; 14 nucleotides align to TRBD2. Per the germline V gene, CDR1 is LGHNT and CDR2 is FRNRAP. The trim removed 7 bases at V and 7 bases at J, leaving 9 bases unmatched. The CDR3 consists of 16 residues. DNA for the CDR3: TGTGCTAGTGCCCCACCCGGGACTAGCGGGAGTAATGAGCAGTTCTTC. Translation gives CASAPPGTSGSNEQFF. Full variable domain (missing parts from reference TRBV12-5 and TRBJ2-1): DARVTQTPRHKVTEMGQEVTMRCQPILGHNTVFWYRQTMMQGLELLAYFRNRAPLDDSGMPKDRFSAEMPDATLATLKIQPSEPRDSAVYFCASAPPGTSGSNEQFFGPGTRLTVL.

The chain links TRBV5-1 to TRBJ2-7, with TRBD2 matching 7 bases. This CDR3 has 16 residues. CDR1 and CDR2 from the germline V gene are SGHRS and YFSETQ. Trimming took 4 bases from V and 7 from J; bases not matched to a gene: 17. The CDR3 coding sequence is TGCGCCAGCAGCCCTCGCTGGGGGGGGACTACGTTTGAGCAGTACTTC. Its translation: CASSPRWGGTTFEQYF. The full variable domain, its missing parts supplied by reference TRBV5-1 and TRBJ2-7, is KAGVTQTPRYLIKTRGQQVTLSCSPISGHRSVSWYQQTPGQGLQFLFEYFSETQRNKGNFPGRFSGRQFSNSRSEMNVSTLELGDSALYLCASSPRWGGTTFEQYFGPGTRLTVT.

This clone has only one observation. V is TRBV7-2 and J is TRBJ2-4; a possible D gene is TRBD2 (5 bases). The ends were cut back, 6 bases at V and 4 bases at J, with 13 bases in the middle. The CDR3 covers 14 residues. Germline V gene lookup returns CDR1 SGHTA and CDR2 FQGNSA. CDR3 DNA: TGTGCCAGCAGTGAAGGATGGGAGAAAAACATTCAGTACTTC. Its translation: CASSEGWEKNIQYF.

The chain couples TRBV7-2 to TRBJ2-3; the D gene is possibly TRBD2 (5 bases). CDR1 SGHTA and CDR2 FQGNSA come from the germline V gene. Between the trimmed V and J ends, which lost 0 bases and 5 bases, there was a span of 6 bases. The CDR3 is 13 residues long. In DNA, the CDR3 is TGTGCCAGCAGCTTAGCCCGGGAAGATACGCAGTATTTT. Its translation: CASSLAREDTQYF.

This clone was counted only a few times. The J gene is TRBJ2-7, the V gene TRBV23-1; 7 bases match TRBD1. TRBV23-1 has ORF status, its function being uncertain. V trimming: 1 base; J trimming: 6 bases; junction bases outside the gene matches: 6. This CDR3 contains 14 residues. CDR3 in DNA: TGCGCCAGCAGTCAATACGGCAGGGGGTCCGAGCAGTACTTC. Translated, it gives CASSQYGRGSEQYF.

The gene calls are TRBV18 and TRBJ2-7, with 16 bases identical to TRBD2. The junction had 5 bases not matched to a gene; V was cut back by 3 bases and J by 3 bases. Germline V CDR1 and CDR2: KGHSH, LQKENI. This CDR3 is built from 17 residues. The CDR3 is CASSPPGLAGGIYEQYF. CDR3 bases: TGTGCCAGCTCACCTCCGGGACTAGCGGGAGGGATCTACGAGCAGTACTTC.

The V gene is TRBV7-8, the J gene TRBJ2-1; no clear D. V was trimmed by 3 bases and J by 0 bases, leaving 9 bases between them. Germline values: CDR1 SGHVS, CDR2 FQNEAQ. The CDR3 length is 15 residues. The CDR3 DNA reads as TGTGCCAGCAGCTTGGTAGTTCTCTCCTACAATGAGCAGTTCTTC. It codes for CASSLVVLSYNEQFF. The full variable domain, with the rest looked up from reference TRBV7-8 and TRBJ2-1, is GAGVSQSPRYKVAKRGQDVALRCDPISGHVSLFWYQQALGQGPEFLTYFQNEAQLDKSGLPSDRFFAERPEGSVSTLKIQRTQQEDSAVYLCASSLVVLSYNEQFFGPGTRLTVL.

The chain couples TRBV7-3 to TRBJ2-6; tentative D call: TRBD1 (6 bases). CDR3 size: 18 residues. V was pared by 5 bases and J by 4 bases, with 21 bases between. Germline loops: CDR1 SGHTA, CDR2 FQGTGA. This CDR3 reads CASSQSNLRGTGANVLTF. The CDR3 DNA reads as TGTGCCAGCAGCCAATCAAATCTCAGGGGTACAGGGGCCAACGTCCTGACTTTC.